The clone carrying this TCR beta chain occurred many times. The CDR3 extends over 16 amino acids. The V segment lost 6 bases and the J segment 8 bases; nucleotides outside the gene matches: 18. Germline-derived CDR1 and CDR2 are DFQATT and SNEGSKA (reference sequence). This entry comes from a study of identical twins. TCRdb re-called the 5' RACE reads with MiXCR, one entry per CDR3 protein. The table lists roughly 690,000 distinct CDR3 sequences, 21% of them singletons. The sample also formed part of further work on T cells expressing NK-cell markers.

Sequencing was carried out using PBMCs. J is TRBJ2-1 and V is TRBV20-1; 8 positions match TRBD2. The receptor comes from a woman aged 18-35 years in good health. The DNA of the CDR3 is TGCAGTGCAAGTTTTCCTTCGGCGGGAGGAATATATGAGCAGTTCTTC. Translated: CSASFPSAGGIYEQFF.